What follows are 9 T cell receptor beta chains derived from one specimen sequenced in a study of T cells expressing NK-cell markers. Following a re-call of the 5' RACE reads, TCRdb has one entry per CDR3 protein and lacks DNA. This sample contains approximately 22,000 distinct CDR3 sequences. The sequencing sample was made of blood T cells: a sorted CD56 or NKG2C T cell subset, CD4+ or CD8+ T cells, or bulk PBMC T cells (not recorded which). Receptors originate from a man aged 18-70 years in good health.

This chain connects TRBV3-1 to TRBJ2-1. Germline V gene sequence: CDR1 LGHDT, CDR2 YNNKEL (reference sequence). CDR3 length: 15 residues. CDR3 amino acids: CASSQVSSSYNEQFF.

The chain recombines TRBV2 with TRBJ2-5; TCRdb picks TRBD2, but there is no DNA to check that call. The CDR3 runs to 15 residues. Per the germline V gene, CDR1 is SNHLY and CDR2 is FYNNEI. The chain's CDR3 is CASSFTTIPQETQYF.

The V call is TRBV5-1, the J call TRBJ1-1; there is no DNA to check the TCRdb D call of TRBD1. The CDR3 spans 16 residues. Looked up from germline, CDR1 is SGHRS and CDR2 is YFSETQ. CDR3 protein: CASSLEIRGLDTEAFF.

This chain connects TRBV4-3 to TRBJ2-2; TCRdb reports TRBD2, a call that lacks DNA to check it against. Germline values: CDR1 LGHNA, CDR2 YSLEER. The CDR3 is made up of 15 amino acids. CDR3 amino acids: CASSPGLENTGELFF.

The chain is built from TRBV5-5 and TRBJ2-1; TCRdb returns TRBD1, unconfirmable since there is no DNA. Germline V gives CDR1 SGHKS, CDR2 YYEKEE (reference sequence). This CDR3 is 13 amino acids long. The CDR3 loop reads CASSLDSDRFPFF.

The J gene is TRBJ1-5, the V gene TRBV30; with no DNA, the TCRdb D assignment of TRBD1 cannot be verified. Germline V lookup: CDR1 GTSNPN, CDR2 SVGIG (reference sequence). CDR3 size: 13 residues. This chain's CDR3 is CAWNGGGNQPQHF.

The chain recombines TRBV6-2 or TRBV6-3 with TRBJ2-1. From germline, CDR1 is MNHEY and CDR2 SVGEGT. The CDR3 runs to 12 residues. The CDR3 sequence: CASSLYSNEQFF.

This rearrangement joins TRBV18 to TRBJ1-4; there is no DNA to check the TCRdb D call of TRBD1. Germline V gives CDR1 KGHSH, CDR2 LQKENI. The CDR3 consists of 17 residues. Here the CDR3 reads CASSPRQAQLTNEKLFF.

The V gene is TRBV6-5, the J gene TRBJ2-5. Germline values: CDR1 MNHEY, CDR2 SVGAGI. This CDR3 region has 13 residues. CDR3 sequence: CASSSSGVQTQYF.